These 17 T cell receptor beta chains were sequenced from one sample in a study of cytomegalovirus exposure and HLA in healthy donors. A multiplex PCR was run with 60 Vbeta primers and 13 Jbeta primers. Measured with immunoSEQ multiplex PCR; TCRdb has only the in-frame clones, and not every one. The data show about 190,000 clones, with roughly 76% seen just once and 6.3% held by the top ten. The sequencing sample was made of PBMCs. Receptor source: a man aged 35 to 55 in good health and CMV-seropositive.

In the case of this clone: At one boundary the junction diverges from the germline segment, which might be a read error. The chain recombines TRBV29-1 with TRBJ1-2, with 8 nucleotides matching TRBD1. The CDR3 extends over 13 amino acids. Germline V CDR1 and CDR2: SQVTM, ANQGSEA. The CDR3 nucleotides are TGCAGCGCAACATTGGGACAGGTCTATGGCCACACCTTC. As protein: CSATLGQVYGHTF.

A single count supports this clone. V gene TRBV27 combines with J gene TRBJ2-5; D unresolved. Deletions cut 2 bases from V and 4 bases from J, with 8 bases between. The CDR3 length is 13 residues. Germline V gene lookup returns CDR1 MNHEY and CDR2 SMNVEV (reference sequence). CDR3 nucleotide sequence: TGTGCCAGCAGTTTACTATTTGGAGAGACCCAGTACTTC. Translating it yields CASSLLFGETQYF.

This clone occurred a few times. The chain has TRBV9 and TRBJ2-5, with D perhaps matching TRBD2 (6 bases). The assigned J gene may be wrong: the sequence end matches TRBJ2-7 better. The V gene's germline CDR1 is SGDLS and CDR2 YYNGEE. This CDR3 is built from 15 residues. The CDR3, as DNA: TGTGCCAGCAGCGGACAAGGAGGGATCTCCTACGAGCAGTACTTC. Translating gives CASSGQGGISYEQYF.

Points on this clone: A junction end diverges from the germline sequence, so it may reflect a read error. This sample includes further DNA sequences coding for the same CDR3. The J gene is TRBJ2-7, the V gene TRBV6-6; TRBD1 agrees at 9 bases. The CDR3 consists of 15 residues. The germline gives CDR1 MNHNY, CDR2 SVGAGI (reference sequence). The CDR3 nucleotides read TGCGCCAGCAGTGACAGACAGGGGGACACCTACGAGCAGTACTTC. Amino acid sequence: CASSDRQGDTYEQYF.

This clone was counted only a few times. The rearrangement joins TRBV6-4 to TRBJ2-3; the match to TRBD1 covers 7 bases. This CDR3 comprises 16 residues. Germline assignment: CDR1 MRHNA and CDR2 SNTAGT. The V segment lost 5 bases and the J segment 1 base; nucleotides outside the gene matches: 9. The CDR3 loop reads CASSLTAGTGTDTQYF. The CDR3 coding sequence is TGTGCCAGCAGTTTGACCGCCGGGACAGGCACAGATACGCAGTATTTT.

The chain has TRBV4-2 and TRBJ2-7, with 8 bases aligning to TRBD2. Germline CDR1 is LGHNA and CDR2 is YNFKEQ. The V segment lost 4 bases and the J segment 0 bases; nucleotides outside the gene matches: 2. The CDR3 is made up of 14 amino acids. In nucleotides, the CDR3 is TGTGCCAGCAGCCCCGGGACTAGCTCCTACGAGCAGTACTTC. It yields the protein CASSPGTSSYEQYF.

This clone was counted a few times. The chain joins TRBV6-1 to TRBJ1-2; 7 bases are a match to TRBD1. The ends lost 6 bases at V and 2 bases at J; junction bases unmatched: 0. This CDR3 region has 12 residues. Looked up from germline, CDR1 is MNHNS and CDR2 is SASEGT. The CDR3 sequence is CASRTGNYGYTF. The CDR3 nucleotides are TGTGCCAGCAGGACAGGGAACTATGGCTACACCTTC.

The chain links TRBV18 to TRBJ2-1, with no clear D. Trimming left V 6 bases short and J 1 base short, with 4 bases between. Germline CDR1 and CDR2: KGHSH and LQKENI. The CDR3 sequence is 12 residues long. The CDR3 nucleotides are TGTGCCAGCTCCGGTTCCTACAATGAGCAGTTCTTC. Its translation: CASSGSYNEQFF.

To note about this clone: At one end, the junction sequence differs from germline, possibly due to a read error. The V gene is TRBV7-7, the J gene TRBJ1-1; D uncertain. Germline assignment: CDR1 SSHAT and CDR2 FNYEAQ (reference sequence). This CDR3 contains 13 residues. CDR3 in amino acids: CASSLVVGGEAFF. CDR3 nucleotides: TGTGCTAGCAGCTTAGTTGTCGGCGGTGAAGCTTTCTTT. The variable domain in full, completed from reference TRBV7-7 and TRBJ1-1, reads GAGVSQSPRYKVTKRGQDVTLRCDPISSHATLYWYQQALGQGPEFLTYFNYEAQPDKSGLPSDRFSAERPEGSISTLTIQRTEQRDSAMYRCASSLVVGGEAFFGQGTRLTVV.

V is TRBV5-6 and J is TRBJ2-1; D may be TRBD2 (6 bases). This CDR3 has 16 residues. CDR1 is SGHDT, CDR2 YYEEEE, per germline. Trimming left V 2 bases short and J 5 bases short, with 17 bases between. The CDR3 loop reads CASSLLGRGVNNEQFF. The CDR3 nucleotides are TGTGCCAGCAGCTTATTGGGGCGGGGTGTGAACAATGAGCAGTTCTTC.

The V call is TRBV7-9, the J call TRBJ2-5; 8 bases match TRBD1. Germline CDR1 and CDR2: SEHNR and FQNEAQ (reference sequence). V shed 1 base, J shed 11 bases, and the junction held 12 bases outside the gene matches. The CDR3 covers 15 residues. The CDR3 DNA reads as TGTGCCAGCAGCTTAGATGGCAGGGGGCTATCAGAGCAGTACTTC. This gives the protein CASSLDGRGLSEQYF.

As DNA, the CDR3 is TGCGCCAGCAGCTTGGGCGGGGGACTCCAAGAGACCCAGTACTTC. Residues: CASSLGGGLQETQYF. V and J are TRBV5-1 and TRBJ2-5; TRBD2 aligns across 7 bases. Trimming at V came to 0 bases and at J to 1 base, leaving 3 bases not matched to a gene. In germline, CDR1 is SGHRS, CDR2 YFSETQ. This CDR3 region has 15 residues.

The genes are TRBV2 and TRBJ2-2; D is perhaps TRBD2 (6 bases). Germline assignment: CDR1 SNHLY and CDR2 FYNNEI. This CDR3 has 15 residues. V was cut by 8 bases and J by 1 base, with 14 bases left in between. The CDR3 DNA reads TGTGCCAGCGGAGGCCTGGGGGGGAACACCGGGGAGCTGTTTTTT. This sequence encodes CASGGLGGNTGELFF.

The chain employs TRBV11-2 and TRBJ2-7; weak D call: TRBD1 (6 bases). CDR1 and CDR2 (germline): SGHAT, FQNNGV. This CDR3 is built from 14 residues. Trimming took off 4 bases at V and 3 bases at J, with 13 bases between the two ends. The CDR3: CASSSDSSNYEQYF. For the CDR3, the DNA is TGTGCCAGCAGCTCGGACAGTTCGAACTACGAGCAGTACTTC.

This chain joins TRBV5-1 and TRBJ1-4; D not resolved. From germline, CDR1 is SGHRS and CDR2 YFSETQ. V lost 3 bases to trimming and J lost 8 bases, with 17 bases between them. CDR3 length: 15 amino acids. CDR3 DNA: TGCGCCAGCAGCTCCCTTCGTACCGGGGTCGAAAAACTGTTTTTT. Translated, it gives CASSSLRTGVEKLFF.

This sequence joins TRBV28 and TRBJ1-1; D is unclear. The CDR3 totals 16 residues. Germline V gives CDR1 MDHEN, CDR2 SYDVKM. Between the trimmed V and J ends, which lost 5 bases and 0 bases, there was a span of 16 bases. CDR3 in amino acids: CASSLRERRVNTEAFF. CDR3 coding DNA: TGTGCCAGCAGTCTACGAGAGCGTCGGGTGAACACTGAAGCTTTCTTT.

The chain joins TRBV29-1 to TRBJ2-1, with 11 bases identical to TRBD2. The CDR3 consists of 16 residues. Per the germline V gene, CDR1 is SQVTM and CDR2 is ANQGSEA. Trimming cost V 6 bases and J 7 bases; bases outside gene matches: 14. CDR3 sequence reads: CSVGQVAGGQGNEQFF. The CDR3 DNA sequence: TGCAGCGTGGGGCAGGTAGCGGGGGGGCAAGGAAATGAGCAGTTCTTC.